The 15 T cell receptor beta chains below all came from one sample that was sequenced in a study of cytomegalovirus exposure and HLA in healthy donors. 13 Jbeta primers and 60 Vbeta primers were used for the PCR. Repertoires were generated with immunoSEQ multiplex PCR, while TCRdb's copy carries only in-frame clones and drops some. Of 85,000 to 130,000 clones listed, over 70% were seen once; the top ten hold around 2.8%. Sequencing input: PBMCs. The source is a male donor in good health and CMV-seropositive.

The CDR3: CASSHRGLGGNTIYF. In DNA form, the CDR3 reads TGTGCCAGCAGTCACAGGGGGCTAGGTGGAAACACCATATATTTT. J is TRBJ1-3 and V is TRBV6-5, with 9 bases lining up with TRBD1. Trimming removed 5 bases from V and 3 bases from J; junction bases left unmatched: 5. CDR3 size: 15 residues. Germline V lookup: CDR1 MNHEY, CDR2 SVGAGI.

The CDR3 DNA follows: TGCGCCAGCAGCCTTGGACAGGGGGCTAAAGAGACCCAGTACTTC. Protein: CASSLGQGAKETQYF. The chain links TRBV4-1 to TRBJ2-5, with 11 bases aligning to TRBD1. Germline V CDR1 and CDR2: MGHRA, YSYEKL. This CDR3 comprises 15 residues. V shed 4 bases and J 3 bases; nucleotides not matched to a gene: 4.

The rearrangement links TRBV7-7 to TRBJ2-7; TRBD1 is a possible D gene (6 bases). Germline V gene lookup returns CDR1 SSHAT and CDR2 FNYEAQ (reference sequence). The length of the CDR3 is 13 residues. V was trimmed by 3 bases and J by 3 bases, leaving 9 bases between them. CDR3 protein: CASSFMDSYEQYF. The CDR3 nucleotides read TGTGCCAGCAGCTTCATGGACAGCTACGAGCAGTACTTC.

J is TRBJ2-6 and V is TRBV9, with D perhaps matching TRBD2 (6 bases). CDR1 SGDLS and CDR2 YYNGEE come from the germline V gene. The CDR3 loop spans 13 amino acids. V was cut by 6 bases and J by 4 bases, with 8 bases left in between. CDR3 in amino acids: CASTSGGANVLTF. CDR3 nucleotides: TGTGCCAGCACCAGCGGGGGGGCCAACGTCCTGACTTTC.

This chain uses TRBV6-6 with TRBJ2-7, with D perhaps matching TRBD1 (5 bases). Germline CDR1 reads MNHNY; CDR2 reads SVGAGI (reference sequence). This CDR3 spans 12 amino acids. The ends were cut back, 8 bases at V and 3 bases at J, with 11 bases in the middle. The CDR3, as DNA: TGTGCCAGCGGTGACAGCCACTACGAGCAGTACTTC. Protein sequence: CASGDSHYEQYF.

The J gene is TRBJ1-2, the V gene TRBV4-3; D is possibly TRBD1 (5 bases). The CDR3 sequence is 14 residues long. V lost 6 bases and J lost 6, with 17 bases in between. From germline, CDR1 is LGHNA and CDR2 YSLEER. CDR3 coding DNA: TGCGCCAGCAGGTACACCACAGGCTCCCATGGCTACACCTTC. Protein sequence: CASRYTTGSHGYTF.

DNA for the CDR3: TGCAGCGTACGACAGGCATCTGAAGCTTTCTTT. Translation gives CSVRQASEAFF. V usage is TRBV29-1 and J usage is TRBJ1-1; TRBD1 is a possible D gene (6 bases). Germline CDR1 is SQVTM and CDR2 is ANQGSEA. This CDR3 contains 11 residues. V was pared by 6 bases and J by 6 bases, with 11 bases between.

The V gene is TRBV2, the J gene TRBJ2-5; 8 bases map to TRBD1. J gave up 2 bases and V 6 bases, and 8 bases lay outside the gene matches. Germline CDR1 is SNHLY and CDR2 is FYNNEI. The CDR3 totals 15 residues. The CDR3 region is CASSVGTGEQETQYF. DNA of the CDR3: TGTGCCAGCAGCGTGGGGACAGGAGAACAAGAGACCCAGTACTTC.

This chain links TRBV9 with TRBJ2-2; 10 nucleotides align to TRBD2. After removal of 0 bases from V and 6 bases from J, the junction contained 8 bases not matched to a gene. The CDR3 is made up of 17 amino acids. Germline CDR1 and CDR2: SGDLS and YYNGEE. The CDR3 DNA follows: TGTGCCAGCAGCGTAGGTACTAGCGGGAAATCGTCCGGGGAGCTGTTTTTT. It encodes CASSVGTSGKSSGELFF.

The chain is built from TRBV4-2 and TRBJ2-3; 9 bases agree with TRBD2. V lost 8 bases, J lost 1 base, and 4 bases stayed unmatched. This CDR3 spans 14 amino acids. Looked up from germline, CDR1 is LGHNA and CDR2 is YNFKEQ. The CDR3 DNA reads TGTGCCAGCCGTTGGACTAGCGGCACAGATACGCAGTATTTT. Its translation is CASRWTSGTDTQYF.

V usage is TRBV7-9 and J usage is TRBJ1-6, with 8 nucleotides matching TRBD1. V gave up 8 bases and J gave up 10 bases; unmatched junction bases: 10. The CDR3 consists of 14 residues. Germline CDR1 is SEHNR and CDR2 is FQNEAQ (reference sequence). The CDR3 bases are TGTGCCAGCCGTAGTGGCAGGGGGCGGTCACCCCTCCACTTT. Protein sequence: CASRSGRGRSPLHF.

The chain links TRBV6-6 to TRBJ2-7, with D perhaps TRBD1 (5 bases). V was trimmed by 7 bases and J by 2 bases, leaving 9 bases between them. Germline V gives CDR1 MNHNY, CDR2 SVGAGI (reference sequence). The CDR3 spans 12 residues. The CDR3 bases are TGTGCCAGCAACACAGGAACCTACGAGCAGTACTTC. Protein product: CASNTGTYEQYF.

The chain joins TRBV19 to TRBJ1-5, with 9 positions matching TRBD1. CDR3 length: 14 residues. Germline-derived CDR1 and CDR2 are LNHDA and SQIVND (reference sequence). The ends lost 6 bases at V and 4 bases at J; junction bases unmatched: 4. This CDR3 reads CASRLTGGNQPQHF. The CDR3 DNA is TGTGCCAGTAGATTGACAGGGGGAAATCAGCCCCAGCATTTT.

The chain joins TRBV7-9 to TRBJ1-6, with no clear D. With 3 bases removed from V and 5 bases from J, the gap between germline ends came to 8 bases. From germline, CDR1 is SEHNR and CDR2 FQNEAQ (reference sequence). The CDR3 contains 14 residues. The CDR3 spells CASSFSVNNSPLHF. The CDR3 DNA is TGTGCCAGCAGCTTTTCGGTCAATAATTCACCCCTCCACTTT.

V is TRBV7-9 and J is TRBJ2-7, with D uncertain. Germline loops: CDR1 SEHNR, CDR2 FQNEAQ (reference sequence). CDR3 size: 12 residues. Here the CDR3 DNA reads TGTTCCAGCAGCTTAGATGGTGACAAGTACGTCGTC. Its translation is CSSSLDGDKYVV.